This entry is about one T cell receptor (beta chain). The sample is drawn from a study of T cells in localized non-small cell lung cancer. CDR1 and CDR2 from the germline V gene are LNHDA and SQIVND (reference sequence). The CDR3 extends over 14 amino acids. Trimming left V 4 bases short and J 0 bases short, with 7 bases between. TCRdb's copy holds only in-frame clones and misses some; the assay was immunoSEQ multiplex PCR. Here the sample spans some 20,000 clones, 90% being singletons. This receptor was identified in a woman aged 40-69 years with stage I lung adenocarcinoma. This specimen was peripheral blood, taken before any cancer treatment. The rearrangement uses TRBV19 and TRBJ1-5; D not certain. The CDR3 DNA reads as TGTGCCAGTAGTAAGTCGGATAGCAATCAGCCCCAGCATTTT. Its protein product is CASSKSDSNQPQHF.